Below are 18 T cell receptor beta chains sequenced from a single sample in a study of Ad26.COV2.S vaccination and SARS-CoV-2 variants. TCRdb's table, derived via immunoSEQ multiplex PCR, lists solely in-frame clones and lacks some. The sample has more than 350,000 clones, roughly 90% seen once. The treatment: about 20 received Ad26.COV2.S at low or high dose, single or two shots; about 5 received placebo; per-sample allocation not given. Collection of the samples took place on day 63 after the first injection of vaccine or placebo. The specimen comprised peripheral blood, sampled in a trial of Ad26.COV2.S vaccine versus placebo. The receptors were sampled from a person between 18 and 60 years old who received the Ad26.COV2.S COVID-19 vaccine or a placebo.

The gene calls are TRBV5-6 and TRBJ2-5, with 8 bases lining up with TRBD1. CDR1 and CDR2 (germline): SGHDT, YYEEEE. CDR3 length equals 17 residues. V shed 4 bases and J 5 bases; nucleotides not matched to a gene: 16. Here the CDR3 DNA reads TGTGCCAGCAGCCTAGGTTTACAGGGGGTCGGGGGTGAGACCCAGTACTTC. This sequence encodes CASSLGLQGVGGETQYF.

The chain has TRBV4-3 and TRBJ1-3; possibly TRBD1 for D (5 bases). Germline lookup yields CDR1 LGHNA and CDR2 YSLEER. This CDR3 has 15 amino acids. The V gene lost 2 bases and the J gene lost 3 bases, with 11 bases spanning the gap. CDR3 bases: TGCGCCAGCAGCCAATGGGGGGAAGGTGGAAACACCATATATTTT. Its protein product is CASSQWGEGGNTIYF.

The chain employs TRBV3-1 (or the pseudogene TRBV3-2) and TRBJ1-4; 9 bases line up with TRBD1. After removal of 1 base from V and 7 bases from J, the junction contained 4 bases not matched to a gene. The germline V gene has CDR1 LGHDT and CDR2 YNNKEL (reference sequence). The CDR3 covers 15 residues. CDR3 loop: CASSQGGQGGEKLFF. CDR3 sequence (DNA): TGTGCCAGCAGCCAAGGGGGACAGGGCGGTGAAAAACTGTTTTTT.

The chain is built from TRBV4-3 and TRBJ1-2; unclear D gene. Trimming removed 2 bases from V and 0 bases from J, with 10 bases in between. The CDR3 contains 15 residues. Per germline, CDR1 LGHNA and CDR2 YSLEER. This CDR3 is CASSQFALPNYGYTF. The CDR3 nucleotides are TGCGCCAGCAGCCAATTCGCCCTCCCTAACTATGGCTACACCTTC.

V is TRBV10-1 and J is TRBJ1-2, with a possible D match to TRBD1 (6 bases). Germline loops: CDR1 WNHNN, CDR2 SYGVQD (reference sequence). The CDR3 has 15 amino acids. The V end was cut by 4 bases, the J end by 0 bases, with 12 bases between. The chain's CDR3 is CASSVGAEPNYGYTF. DNA of the CDR3: TGCGCCAGCAGTGTGGGGGCAGAACCTAACTATGGCTACACCTTC.

The rearrangement uses TRBV5-6 and TRBJ1-1; 8 nucleotides match TRBD1. The CDR3 is 17 residues long. V shed 4 bases and J 2 bases; nucleotides not matched to a gene: 13. Germline CDR1 and CDR2: SGHDT and YYEEEE. The CDR3, as DNA: TGTGCCAGCAGCACTCTGGACAGGGAGGATCCCAACACTGAAGCTTTCTTT. As protein: CASSTLDREDPNTEAFF.

This chain joins TRBV11-3 and TRBJ2-1; 9 nucleotides line up with TRBD2. Germline trimming cut 6 bases from V and 9 bases from J; bases unmatched to any gene: 9. The CDR3 consists of 14 residues. Germline CDR1 reads SGHNT; CDR2 reads YENEEA. CDR3 sequence: CASSFSGRTAEQFF. The CDR3 DNA follows: TGTGCCAGCAGTTTTAGCGGGAGAACCGCTGAGCAGTTCTTC. Drawing the rest from reference TRBV11-3 and TRBJ2-1, the complete variable domain is EAGVVQSPRYKIIEKKQPVAFWCNPISGHNTLYWYLQNLGQGPELLIRYENEEAVDDSQLPKDRFSAERLKGVDSTLKIQPAELGDSAVYLCASSFSGRTAEQFFGPGTRLTVL.

This chain connects TRBV25-1 to TRBJ2-2, with a possible D match to TRBD2 (5 bases). Per the germline V gene, CDR1 is MGHDK and CDR2 is SYGVNS. CDR3 length: 13 amino acids. V was cut by 8 bases and J by 5 bases, with 12 bases left in between. This CDR3 is CASRLEGTGELFF. The CDR3 region has the DNA TGTGCCAGCCGCCTAGAGGGTACCGGGGAGCTGTTTTTT.

This chain joins TRBV6-1 and TRBJ2-2; D is unresolved. V was clipped by 0 bases and J by 1 base, with 9 bases between them. The CDR3 extends over 16 amino acids. CDR1 MNHNS and CDR2 SASEGT come from the germline V gene. This CDR3 reads CASSEANSGNTGELFF. CDR3 DNA: TGTGCCAGCAGTGAAGCGAATTCGGGGAACACCGGGGAGCTGTTTTTT.

The CDR3 DNA reads as TGCGCCAGCAGCCAAGGGGTAGCGGGCTTGTACGAGCAGTACTTC. Its protein product is CASSQGVAGLYEQYF. This chain uses TRBV4-3 with TRBJ2-7, with TRBD2 identical over 7 bases. J was trimmed by 4 bases and V by 1 base; bases with no gene match: 7. Looked up from germline, CDR1 is LGHNA and CDR2 is YSLEER. This CDR3 comprises 15 residues.

J is TRBJ2-7 and V is TRBV6-2 or TRBV6-3, with TRBD2 as a possible D gene (5 bases). Trimming removed 0 bases from V and 2 bases from J, with 11 bases in between. The CDR3 totals 15 residues. Looked up from germline, CDR1 is MNHEY and CDR2 is SVGEGT. CDR3 DNA: TGTGCCAGCAGTTACTCTGGCGGAGGACCCTACGAGCAGTACTTC. It codes for CASSYSGGGPYEQYF.

The gene calls are TRBV2 and TRBJ2-4; no clear D. The CDR3 is made up of 13 amino acids. V lost 5 bases to trimming and J lost 3 bases, with 8 bases between them. CDR1 SNHLY and CDR2 FYNNEI come from the germline V gene. The CDR3 is CASSTVLKNIQYF. DNA of the CDR3: TGTGCCAGCAGTACGGTGCTCAAAAACATTCAGTACTTC.

This rearrangement joins TRBV30 to TRBJ1-6; a possible D gene is TRBD1 (6 bases). V was cut by 2 bases and J by 5 bases, with 10 bases left in between. This CDR3 is built from 14 residues. Germline values: CDR1 GTSNPN, CDR2 SVGIG (reference sequence). CDR3 coding DNA: TGTGCCTGGAGTCTGGACAGTAATAATTCACCCCTCCACTTT. As protein: CAWSLDSNNSPLHF.

The chain combines TRBV5-4 with TRBJ2-2; possibly TRBD1 for D (5 bases). The V end lost 4 bases, the J end lost 4 bases, and 8 bases lay between the germline ends. Germline V gives CDR1 SGHNT, CDR2 YYREEE (reference sequence). This CDR3 contains 13 residues. The CDR3 nucleotides are TGTGCCAGCAGCCGCAGGGCCACCGGGGAGCTGTTTTTT. Amino acid sequence: CASSRRATGELFF.

The chain links TRBV5-1 to TRBJ2-3; D may be TRBD1 (5 bases). Looked up from germline, CDR1 is SGHRS and CDR2 is YFSETQ. V lost 0 bases and J lost 5, with 10 bases in between. This CDR3 spans 14 amino acids. CDR3 coding DNA: TGCGCCAGCAGCTTGGCAGGGTATGAAGATACGCAGTATTTT. Amino acids: CASSLAGYEDTQYF.

The rearrangement links TRBV6-2 or TRBV6-3 to TRBJ2-1; the D gene is possibly TRBD1 (6 bases). Germline CDR1 and CDR2: MNHEY and SVGEGT. With 2 bases removed from V and 8 bases from J, the gap between germline ends came to 7 bases. The CDR3 runs 12 residues. CDR3 protein: CASSYGGHEQFF. The CDR3 nucleotides read TGTGCCAGCAGTTACGGGGGCCATGAGCAGTTCTTC.

This clone was detected a few times. The chain recombines TRBV27 with TRBJ2-7; 7 bases are shared with TRBD1. V was pared by 5 bases and J by 2 bases, with 3 bases of the junction left unmatched. The CDR3 is 13 residues long. The germline gives CDR1 MNHEY, CDR2 SMNVEV (reference sequence). CDR3 in DNA: TGTGCCAGCAGTATCACAGGGGCCTACGAGCAGTACTTC. It translates to CASSITGAYEQYF.

The J gene is TRBJ2-1, the V gene TRBV10-3; D gene uncertain. CDR1 ENHRY and CDR2 SYGVKD come from the germline V gene. This CDR3 region has 15 residues. The germline V and J ends were trimmed by 2 bases and 0 bases, with 8 bases remaining between them. CDR3 sequence (DNA): TGTGCCATCAGTGAGATCTGGAGCTCCTACAATGAGCAGTTCTTC. Amino acid sequence: CAISEIWSSYNEQFF.